Following are 15 T cell receptor beta chains from one sample sequenced in a study of T-cell reconstitution after alpha-beta-depleted transplantation in children. It was with unique molecular identifiers that the TCRbeta library was prepared. One entry per CDR3 protein, called by TCRdb with MiXCR from the PCR reads. The repertoire holds some 550,000 distinct CDR3 sequences, with under 30% as singletons. The sequencing here drew on PBMCs, mostly from graft donor cells, taken 360 days after TCRalphabeta/CD19-depleted stem cell transplant. Receptor source: a boy under two years old who had a stem cell transplant for acute myeloid leukemia, so the T cells may come from the graft donor.

The chain carries TRBV20-1 and TRBJ2-1; perhaps TRBD2 as D (6 bases). V was cut by 1 base and J by 8 bases, with 12 bases left in between. CDR1 DFQATT and CDR2 SNEGSKA come from the germline V gene (reference sequence). This CDR3 has 13 amino acids. CDR3 protein: CSARGRVTHEQFF. The CDR3 nucleotides read TGCAGTGCTAGAGGGAGGGTTACCCATGAGCAGTTCTTC.

The rearrangement joins TRBV7-2 to TRBJ2-1; 9 nucleotides align to TRBD1. The CDR3 has 15 residues. The trim removed 5 bases at V and 9 bases at J, leaving 11 bases unmatched. In germline, CDR1 is SGHTA, CDR2 FQGNSA. The CDR3 bases are TGTGCCAGCAGCCCCGGGACAGGGCGTTCGCGTGAGCAGTTCTTC. This gives the protein CASSPGTGRSREQFF.

This clonotype was detected ten times or more. The chain uses TRBV12-3 or TRBV12-4 and TRBJ2-3, with D perhaps TRBD2 (6 bases). Trimming removed 1 base from V and 2 bases from J, with 7 bases in between. This CDR3 has 14 residues. CDR3 amino acids: CASSLGRATDTQYF. In nucleotides, the CDR3 is TGTGCCAGCAGTTTAGGGAGGGCCACAGATACGCAGTATTTT.

This clonotype turned up a few times. The CDR3 protein is CAISPGQAASNEKLFF. The CDR3 region has the DNA TGTGCCATCAGTCCGGGACAGGCAGCCTCAAATGAAAAACTGTTTTTT. The chain combines TRBV10-3 with TRBJ1-4, with TRBD1 matching over 8 bases. V lost 5 bases and J lost 5; bases outside the gene matches: 10. Germline values: CDR1 ENHRY, CDR2 SYGVKD. CDR3 length equals 16 residues.

This clonotype came up many times. V usage is TRBV27 and J usage is TRBJ2-1, with D tentatively TRBD2 (6 bases). V lost 10 bases and J lost 5, with 27 bases in between. This CDR3 is built from 17 residues. CDR1 is MNHEY and CDR2 is SMNVEV in the germline V gene (reference sequence). CDR3 coding DNA: TGTGCCATCAAAGACGGGGCGGTGGAGGGATTAAACAATGAGCAGTTCTTC. Translation gives CAIKDGAVEGLNNEQFF.

The gene calls are TRBV7-2 and TRBJ2-1; the D is unclear. Per germline, CDR1 SGHTA and CDR2 FQGNSA. Trimming left V 4 bases short and J 5 bases short, with 15 bases between. The CDR3 consists of 15 residues. Written as DNA, the CDR3 is TGTGCCAGCAGCTCCTTAGGGAAAAGGGACAATGAGCAGTTCTTC. It translates to CASSSLGKRDNEQFF.

A few counts support this clonotype. This chain links TRBV20-1 with TRBJ2-7; D is tentatively TRBD1 or TRBD2 (5 bases each). V lost 2 bases and J lost 7, with 15 bases in between. Germline V gene lookup returns CDR1 DFQATT and CDR2 SNEGSKA (reference sequence). This CDR3 comprises 13 residues. The CDR3 bases are TGCAGTGCTAGACCACCCGGGACGCCGGAGCAGTACGTC. Amino acid sequence: CSARPPGTPEQYV.

This clonotype turned up a few times. J is TRBJ1-1 and V is TRBV12-3 or TRBV12-4; TRBD1 might be the D (6 bases). The length of the CDR3 is 12 residues. V was shortened by 5 bases and J by 3 bases, with 7 bases between the two germline ends. The CDR3 is CASSTGYTEAFF. Written as DNA, the CDR3 is TGTGCCAGCAGTACAGGGTACACTGAAGCTTTCTTT.

The chain combines TRBV15 with TRBJ1-2; perhaps TRBD1 as D (5 bases). The germline CDR1 and CDR2 sequences are LNHNV and YYDKDF (reference sequence). V lost 5 bases and J 3 bases, leaving 10 bases between the germline ends. The CDR3 extends over 13 amino acids. CDR3 sequence (DNA): TGTGCCACCAGCCTTCGAGGGGACTATGGCTACACCTTC. Translating gives CATSLRGDYGYTF.

Details on this clonotype: Compared with germline, one end of the junction differs, possibly owing to a read error. This chain joins TRBV5-1 and TRBJ2-1; either TRBD1 or TRBD2 may fit D (5 bases each). The CDR3 totals 15 residues. CDR1 is SGHRS and CDR2 is YFSETQ in the germline V gene. CDR3 sequence reads: CASRFGTPSYNEQFF. CDR3 sequence (DNA): TGCGCCAGCCGCTTTGGGACCCCCTCCTACAATGAGCAGTTCTTC.

The genes are TRBV5-1 and TRBJ2-1, with 10 positions matching TRBD2. V trimming: 0 bases; J trimming: 5 bases; junction bases outside the gene matches: 5. From germline, CDR1 is SGHRS and CDR2 YFSETQ. This CDR3 has 16 residues. This CDR3 reads CASSLGLAGGHNEQFF. The CDR3 DNA sequence: TGCGCCAGCAGCTTGGGTTTAGCGGGGGGACACAATGAGCAGTTCTTC.

This clonotype appeared many times. The V call is TRBV10-3, the J call TRBJ2-7; no clear D gene. This CDR3 has 15 residues. Germline V CDR1 and CDR2: ENHRY, SYGVKD. Trimming removed 5 bases from V and 2 bases from J, with 16 bases in between. CDR3 in DNA: TGTGCCATCAGTCAAACAGAACCAATCCCCTACGAGCAGTACTTC. Encoded protein: CAISQTEPIPYEQYF.

This clonotype was seen only a few times. V usage is TRBV12-3 or TRBV12-4 and J usage is TRBJ1-1; a weak D match, TRBD1 (5 bases). The V gene lost 6 bases and the J gene lost 12 bases, with 20 bases spanning the gap. This CDR3 has 13 residues. The CDR3 sequence: CASSRSQGLHTFF. In nucleotides, the CDR3 is TGTGCCAGCAGCCGTTCGCAGGGTCTTCACACTTTCTTT.

The table lists this clonotype with a few counts. The rearrangement joins TRBV20-1 to TRBJ2-7; TRBD2 aligns across 8 bases. CDR3 length equals 12 residues. Germline lookup yields CDR1 DFQATT and CDR2 SNEGSKA (reference sequence). V dropped 4 bases and J dropped 1; count of bases not matched to a gene: 0. The CDR3: CSAKRGSYEQYF. DNA for the CDR3: TGCAGTGCTAAGCGGGGGTCCTACGAGCAGTACTTC.

This clonotype was recorded at least ten times. The chain recombines TRBV27 with TRBJ2-7, with D tentatively TRBD2 (6 bases). Looked up from germline, CDR1 is MNHEY and CDR2 is SMNVEV (reference sequence). This CDR3 is 14 amino acids long. The CDR3 DNA reads TGTACCTCTGGGAGGACTCGAGGGACCTACGAGCAGTACTTC. It yields the protein CTSGRTRGTYEQYF.